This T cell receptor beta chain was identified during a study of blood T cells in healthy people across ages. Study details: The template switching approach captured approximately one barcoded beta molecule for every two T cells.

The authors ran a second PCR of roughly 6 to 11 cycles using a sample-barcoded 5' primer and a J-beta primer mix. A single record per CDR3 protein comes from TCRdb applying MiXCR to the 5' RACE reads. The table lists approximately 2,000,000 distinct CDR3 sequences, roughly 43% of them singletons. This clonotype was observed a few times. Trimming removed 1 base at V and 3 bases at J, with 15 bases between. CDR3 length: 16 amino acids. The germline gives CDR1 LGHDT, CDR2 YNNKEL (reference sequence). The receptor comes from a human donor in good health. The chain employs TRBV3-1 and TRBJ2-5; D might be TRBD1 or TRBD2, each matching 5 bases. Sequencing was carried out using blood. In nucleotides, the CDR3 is TGTGCCAGCAGCCAAGGGCAGGGCCTCGGGGAAGAGACCCAGTACTTC. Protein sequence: CASSQGQGLGEETQYF.